This is a list of T cell receptor beta chains from one sample in a study of OX40 agonist ivuxolimab in advanced cancers. Only in-frame clones appear in the TCRdb table, and some are missing; sequencing was by immunoSEQ multiplex PCR. Here the sample spans about 7,000 clones, approximately 83% being singletons. The material sequenced was CD4+ or CD8+ T cells sorted from blood, taken in a trial of the OX40 agonist ivuxolimab. These receptors came from an adult with an advanced solid tumor such as melanoma, head and neck, liver or kidney cancer. CDR3s include the opening cysteine and the closing phenylalanine or tryptophan. The D gene is left open where the match is weak. For some rows the clone size is stated as once, few or many, or as a class when expanded; others skip it.

size: NA
J: TRBJ1-2
length: 12
D: NA
V: TRBV5-6
DNA: TGTGCCAGCAGCTTGGGTAACTATGGCTACACCTTC
CDR3: CASSLGNYGYTF

size: once
J: TRBJ2-5
length: 13
D: NA
V: TRBV7-9
DNA: TGTGCCAGCAGCTTAGGGGGAGAGGGGACCCAGTACTTC
CDR3: CASSLGGEGTQYF

size: NA
J: TRBJ2-7
length: 15
D: TRBD1
V: TRBV11-3
DNA: TGTGCCAGCAGCAAGACAGGGGCGAGGGGTTACGAGCAGTACTTC
CDR3: CASSKTGARGYEQYF

size: NA
J: TRBJ1-2
length: 17
D: TRBD1
V: TRBV11-3
DNA: TGTGCCAGCAGCTTCCGGGACAGGGGGGACCCGAGCTATGGCTACACCTTC
CDR3: CASSFRDRGDPSYGYTF

size: NA
J: TRBJ2-2
length: 14
D: NA
V: TRBV9
DNA: TGTGCCAGCAGCGTAGGGCTAGCTGGCGGGGAGCTGTTTTTT
CDR3: CASSVGLAGGELFF

size: NA
J: TRBJ2-1
length: 12
D: NA
V: TRBV10-2
DNA: TGCGCCACCTTTGGAGGTTACAATGAGCAGTTCTTC
CDR3: CATFGGYNEQFF

size: NA
J: TRBJ1-5
length: 15
D: NA
V: TRBV10-1
DNA: TGCGCCAGCACGCCAGACACAAATAGCAATCAGCCCCAGCATTTT
CDR3: CASTPDTNSNQPQHF

size: NA
J: TRBJ2-7
length: 14
D: NA
V: TRBV9
DNA: TGTGCCAGCAGCGTTGGCTACACCTCCTACGAGCAGTACTTC
CDR3: CASSVGYTSYEQYF

size: NA
J: TRBJ2-5
length: 14
D: NA
V: TRBV19
DNA: TGTGCCAGTAGTACCCGGGAGAGGGGGGAGACCCAGTACTTC
CDR3: CASSTRERGETQYF

size: few
J: TRBJ2-1
length: 15
D: TRBD2
V: TRBV6-5
DNA: TGTGCCAGCAGCGTAGCGGGAGGGCCAGGCAATGAGCAGTTCTTC
CDR3: CASSVAGGPGNEQFF

size: NA
J: TRBJ2-5
length: 14
D: NA
V: TRBV11-2
DNA: TGTGCCAGCAGCTTCACAGGGTTAGGGCGGACCCAGTACTTC
CDR3: CASSFTGLGRTQYF

size: few
J: TRBJ1-1
length: 14
D: NA
V: TRBV7-9
DNA: TGTGCCAGCAGCTTAATACAGCTGAACACTGAAGCTTTCTTT
CDR3: CASSLIQLNTEAFF

size: NA
J: TRBJ2-7
length: 14
D: TRBD2
V: TRBV9
DNA: TGTGCCAGCAGCACCGGGACTAGCGGCTACGAGCAGTACTTC
CDR3: CASSTGTSGYEQYF

size: NA
J: TRBJ2-7
length: 14
D: NA
V: TRBV7-6
DNA: TGTGCCAGCAGCTTAGCGGGGCAGGGCTACGAGCAGTACTTC
CDR3: CASSLAGQGYEQYF

size: NA
J: TRBJ1-1
length: 13
D: NA
V: TRBV13
DNA: TGTGCCAGCAGCTTGGCAGGTCGGACTGAAGCTTTCTTT
CDR3: CASSLAGRTEAFF

size: once
J: TRBJ1-4
length: 13
D: NA
V: TRBV27
DNA: TGTGCCAGCGCCTGGCAGACTAATGAAAAACTGTTTTTT
CDR3: CASAWQTNEKLFF

size: NA
J: TRBJ2-1
length: 16
D: NA
V: TRBV4-2
DNA: TGTGCCAGCAGCCAACTAATTCAGAGCTCCTACAATGAGCAGTTCTTC
CDR3: CASSQLIQSSYNEQFF

size: NA
J: TRBJ1-1
length: 17
D: NA
V: TRBV5-6
DNA: TGTGCCAGCAGCTTGGCCAACTTTCTACAGAGGGGGGATGAAGCTTTCTTT
CDR3: CASSLANFLQRGDEAFF

size: medium-sized
J: TRBJ1-4
length: 14
D: NA
V: TRBV2
DNA: TGTGCCAGCAGTGAAGATGCAACTAATGAAAAACTGTTTTTT
CDR3: CASSEDATNEKLFF

size: NA
J: TRBJ2-3
length: 12
D: NA
V: TRBV10-1
DNA: TGCGCCAGCAGTGAACTAGGAGATACGCAGTATTTT
CDR3: CASSELGDTQYF

size: NA
J: TRBJ1-4
length: 13
D: NA
V: TRBV10-2
DNA: TGCGCCAGCAGTGTTGACAGAAATGAAAAACTGTTTTTT
CDR3: CASSVDRNEKLFF

size: NA
J: TRBJ2-3
length: 15
D: NA
V: TRBV18
DNA: TGTGCCAGCTCACCCCCAGCAGTAAGCACAGATACGCAGTATTTT
CDR3: CASSPPAVSTDTQYF

size: NA
J: TRBJ2-7
length: 15
D: TRBD2
V: TRBV6-6
DNA: TGTGCCAGCGGGGCTAGCGGGAGGGCCGAGAACGAGCAGTACTTC
CDR3: CASGASGRAENEQYF

size: NA
J: TRBJ2-4
length: 17
D: TRBD2
V: TRBV4-2
DNA: TGTGCCAGCAGCCAAGATTGGGGACTAGCGCCCAAAAACATTCAGTACTTC
CDR3: CASSQDWGLAPKNIQYF

size: once
J: TRBJ1-6
length: 14
D: NA
V: TRBV21-1
DNA: TGTGCCAGCAGCCAGGGGTCGGCAAATTCACCCCTCCACTTT
CDR3: CASSQGSANSPLHF

size: NA
J: TRBJ1-1
length: 15
D: NA
V: TRBV13
DNA: TGTGCCAGCAGCTTAGGAGGACAGCTGAACACTGAAGCTTTCTTT
CDR3: CASSLGGQLNTEAFF

size: NA
J: TRBJ2-3
length: 16
D: TRBD2
V: TRBV4-2
DNA: TGTGCCAGCAGCGTCCAACTAGCGGGAGCCTCAGATACGCAGTATTTT
CDR3: CASSVQLAGASDTQYF

size: NA
J: TRBJ1-2
length: 15
D: NA
V: TRBV9
DNA: TGTGCCAGCAGCGTAGCTTATGGACCGGGCTATGGCTACACCTTC
CDR3: CASSVAYGPGYGYTF

size: medium-sized
J: TRBJ2-5
length: 20
D: TRBD2
V: TRBV10-3
DNA: TGTGCCATCAGTGTCACTCGAGTGTGGCTAGCGGGAGGGTGGCGGAAGACCCAGTACTTC
CDR3: CAISVTRVWLAGGWRKTQYF